This TCR beta chain stems from a study of blood T cell repertoires in COVID-19. Turning to the study itself: Samples came from the United States, Italy and Spain, spanning acute and convalescent COVID-19. Nucleic acid was either cDNA or gDNA, and it came from T cells, B-cell-depleted T cells, or PBMCs.

This clone has only a few counts. Per the original data handling: Reference gene primer amplification in the assay estimated nucleated cell counts. The method was immunoSEQ multiplex PCR; TCRdb's version includes in-frame clones alone and lacks a portion of them. V, J and clone size were drawn from that table, and D and trimming were deduced from the DNA. The repertoire has 60,000 to 75,000 clones, 80% to 90% of them found once; the top ten carry 6.3%. V was pared by 1 base and J by 5 bases, with 12 bases between. Per germline, CDR1 SGHKS and CDR2 YYEKEE (reference sequence). The CDR3 totals 14 residues.

This TCR derives from a human donor in a cohort sampled during active COVID-19. J is TRBJ1-2 and V is TRBV5-5; the D is unclear. The sequencing sample was made of peripheral blood. CDR3 protein: CASSLSQSSYGYTF. Written as DNA, the CDR3 is TGTGCCAGCAGCTTGTCTCAGTCTTCTTATGGCTACACCTTC.